This T cell receptor beta chain emerged from a study of tumor-infiltrating lymphocytes in primary liver carcinoma. Study background: Maximum tumor diameters ranged from about 4.2 to 11 cm, stage T1-T3 N0M0. Every sample contained roughly 3.65 to 8 million productive TCRbeta reads, and these numbers were similar from one tissue type to another.

Germline trimming cut 0 bases from V and 2 bases from J; bases unmatched to any gene: 8. This CDR3 region has 18 residues. Germline CDR1 MNHEY, CDR2 SVGAGI. It was from approximately 20-30 mg of unsorted bulk tissue that RNA and DNA were co-extracted. These patients lived with chronic HBV infection and had never been treated. Total RNA amounting to 450 to 550 ng was the source from which TCR beta cDNA was made with a constant-region primer. Library construction for TCR beta comprised three nested multiplex PCR rounds performed with slightly modified ARM-PCR. For roughly 10 cycles apiece, the opening two PCR rounds ran with TRBV1-TRBV30 forward primers and a C-beta reverse primer. A single record per CDR3 protein comes from TCRdb applying MiXCR to the multiplex PCR reads. The sample lists over 100,000 distinct CDR3 sequences, approximately 71% occurring once. Study results and limitations: Reduced overlap was seen in tumor-adjacent and tumor-blood pairs versus tumor region pairs.

Remarks on this clonotype: Its antigen is not known.

This TCR was recovered from a woman between 55 and 75 years old with primary liver carcinoma and hepatitis B virus infection. The genes are TRBV6-5 and TRBJ2-7, with TRBD2 matching 12 bases. Sequencing was performed on tumor-adjacent normal liver tissue. The CDR3 sequence is CASSYSETSGSGPYEQYF. In DNA form, the CDR3 reads TGTGCCAGCAGTTACTCTGAGACTAGCGGGAGCGGCCCCTACGAGCAGTACTTC.